This T cell receptor beta chain was profiled in a study of blood T cell repertoires in COVID-19. Trimming pared 5 bases from V and 1 base from J, leaving 8 bases between. The CDR3 spans 14 residues. The germline V gene has CDR1 MRHNA and CDR2 SNTAGT. Measured with immunoSEQ multiplex PCR; TCRdb has only the in-frame clones, and not every one. The sample consists of about 28,000 clones, 87% of them appearing once. The J gene is TRBJ2-2, the V gene TRBV6-4; possible D gene TRBD1, 6 bases. The clonotype originates from a man in his sixties with active COVID-19. Sequencing was done on a sample of peripheral blood. The CDR3 DNA is TGTGCCAGCAGTCTACAGGGGAACACCGGGGAGCTGTTTTTT. This encodes CASSLQGNTGELFF.